This T cell receptor beta chain comes out of a study of cytomegalovirus exposure and HLA in healthy donors. The overall study: Genotyping showed roughly 83% of a few hundred donors falling in the Caucasian-associated ancestry cluster. Study results and caveats: Rarity characterized most TCR sequences, yet some public TCRs appeared in many donors. One cluster of highly shared sequence variants probably arose as a sequencing artifact.

Primers included in the PCR were 60 Vbeta and 13 Jbeta primers. TCRdb's table, derived via immunoSEQ multiplex PCR, lists solely in-frame clones and lacks some. The data contain 120,000 or so clones, around 80% of them seen just once; the ten biggest clones take up around 3.7%. On this clone: Antigen specificity is unknown.

Germline values: CDR1 KGHSH, CDR2 LQKENI. Trimming shortened V by 3 bases and J by 5 bases, and 13 bases separated the two germline ends. The CDR3 length is 14 residues. This chain connects TRBV18 to TRBJ2-5; D is possibly TRBD2 (7 bases). Sample: PBMCs. This clonotype originated in a young man in good health and CMV-seronegative. CDR3 bases: TGTGCCAGCTCACCCGGCAGGGGAGGGGAGACCCAGTACTTC. Protein product: CASSPGRGGETQYF. The variable domain in full, with the rest retrieved from reference TRBV18 and TRBJ2-5, is NAGVMQNPRHLVRRRGQEARLRCSPMKGHSHVYWYRQLPEEGLKFMVYLQKENIIDESGMPKERFSAEFPKEGPSILRIQQVVRGDSAAYFCASSPGRGGETQYFGPGTRLLVL.